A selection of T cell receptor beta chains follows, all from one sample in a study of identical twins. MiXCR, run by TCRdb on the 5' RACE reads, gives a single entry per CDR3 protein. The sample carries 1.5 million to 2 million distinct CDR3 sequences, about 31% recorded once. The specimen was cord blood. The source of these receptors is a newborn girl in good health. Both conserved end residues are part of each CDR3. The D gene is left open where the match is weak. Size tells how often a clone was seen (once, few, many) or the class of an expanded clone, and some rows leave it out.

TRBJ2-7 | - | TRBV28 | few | CASSLSLGGPPEQYF | TGTGCCAGCAGTTTATCATTAGGGGGGCCTCCCGAGCAGTACTTC
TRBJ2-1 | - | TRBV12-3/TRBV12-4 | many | CASSFPHNEQFF | TGTGCCAGCAGTTTCCCACATAATGAGCAGTTCTTC
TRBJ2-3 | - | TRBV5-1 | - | CASSWTSPGEDTQYF | TGCGCCAGCAGCTGGACCAGCCCGGGTGAGGATACGCAGTATTTT
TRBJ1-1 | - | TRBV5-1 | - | CASSLARKMNTEAFF | TGCGCCAGCAGCTTGGCCCGCAAAATGAACACTGAAGCTTTCTTT
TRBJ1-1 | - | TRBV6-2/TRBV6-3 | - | CASSYLSLAGFGTEAFF | TGTGCCAGCAGTTACCTGTCCCTGGCGGGGTTCGGCACTGAAGCTTTCTTT
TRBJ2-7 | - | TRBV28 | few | CASSSQDIPYEQYF | TGTGCCAGCAGTTCCCAGGACATTCCCTACGAGCAGTACTTC
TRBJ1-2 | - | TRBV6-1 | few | CASKGGANYGYTF | TGTGCCAGCAAAGGGGGGGCCAACTATGGCTACACCTTC
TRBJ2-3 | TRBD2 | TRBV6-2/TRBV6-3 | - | CANSSLAGRTDTQYF | TGTGCCAACAGTTCGCTAGCGGGGAGAACAGATACGCAGTATTTT
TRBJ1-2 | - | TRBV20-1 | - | CSAQRYRDGYTF | TGCAGTGCTCAGCGTTACAGGGATGGCTACACCTTC
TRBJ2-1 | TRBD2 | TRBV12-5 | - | CASGLVLAGGANEQFF | TGTGCTAGTGGTTTGGTACTAGCGGGAGGGGCAAATGAGCAGTTCTTC
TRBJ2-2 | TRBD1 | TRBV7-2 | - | CASSLARQGPGELFF | TGTGCCAGCAGCTTAGCTCGACAGGGACCCGGGGAGCTGTTTTTT
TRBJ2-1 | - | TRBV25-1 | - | CASRPSTGTFYNEQFF | TGTGCCAGCCGGCCCTCTACAGGGACCTTCTACAATGAGCAGTTCTTC
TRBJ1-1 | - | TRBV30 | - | CAWREWGALNTEAFF | TGTGCCTGGAGGGAATGGGGGGCGCTGAACACTGAAGCTTTCTTT
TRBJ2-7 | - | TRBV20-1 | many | CSATLYEQYF | TGCAGTGCTACCCTCTACGAGCAGTACTTC
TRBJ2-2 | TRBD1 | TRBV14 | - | CASSQLDRVESGELFF | TGTGCCAGCAGCCAGTTGGACAGGGTTGAGTCCGGGGAGCTGTTTTTT
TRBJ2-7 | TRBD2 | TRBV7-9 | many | CASSPGGLAIYEQYF | TGTGCCAGCAGCCCTGGGGGACTAGCAATCTACGAGCAGTACTTC
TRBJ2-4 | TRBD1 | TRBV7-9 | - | CASSTYRGAKNIQYF | TGTGCCAGCAGCACCTACAGGGGGGCCAAAAACATTCAGTACTTC
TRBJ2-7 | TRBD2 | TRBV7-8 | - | CASSFERTSGGHEQYF | TGTGCCAGCAGCTTCGAAAGGACTAGCGGGGGCCACGAGCAGTACTTC
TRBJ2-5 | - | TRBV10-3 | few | CAISAPSRETQYF | TGTGCCATCAGTGCTCCATCTCGAGAGACCCAGTACTTC
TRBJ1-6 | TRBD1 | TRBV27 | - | CASSPRQGSHSPLHF | TGTGCCAGCAGTCCCCGACAGGGGTCTCATTCACCCCTCCACTTT
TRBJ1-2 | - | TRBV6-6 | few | CASRPLLRAANYGYTF | TGTGCCAGCAGGCCCCTGCTCCGGGCCGCTAACTATGGCTACACCTTC
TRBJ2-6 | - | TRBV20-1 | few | CSANSALFRFSGANVLTF | TGCAGTGCTAATAGCGCGTTATTCCGGTTTTCTGGGGCCAACGTCCTGACTTTC